The 26 T cell receptor beta chains presented below share a single source sample, sequenced in a study of early T cells in non-severe SARS-CoV-2 infection. A single record per CDR3 protein comes from TCRdb applying MiXCR to the 5' RACE reads. This sample has tens of thousands of distinct CDR3 sequences, with over 11% found just once. The source material was whole blood. The receptors were gathered from an adult who was a healthcare worker with PCR-confirmed SARS-CoV-2 infection or an uninfected control (not recorded which).

The V call is TRBV21-1, the J call TRBJ1-3; TRBD1, the D gene given by the table, was not confirmed from the DNA. TRBV21-1 is a documented pseudogene. There are 15 residues in the CDR3. The CDR3 DNA follows: TGTGCCAGCCCCCCAAGGTCAGGTCTTGGAAACACCATATATTTT. It codes for CASPPRSGLGNTIYF.

Ten or more counts support this clonotype. The V and J genes are TRBV28 and TRBJ2-4; D call uncertain. In germline, CDR1 is MDHEN, CDR2 SYDVKM. V lost 3 bases, J lost 0 bases, and 6 bases lay in between. The CDR3 covers 14 residues. The CDR3 loop is CASSFYLAKNIQYF. DNA of the CDR3: TGTGCCAGCAGTTTCTACCTAGCCAAAAACATTCAGTACTTC.

The V call is TRBV7-2, the J call TRBJ2-1; TRBD1 might be the D (5 bases). V was clipped by 5 bases and J by 8 bases, with 16 bases between them. This CDR3 contains 14 residues. Per the germline V gene, CDR1 is SGHTA and CDR2 is FQGNSA. CDR3 loop: CASSKDTSGYEQFF. CDR3 DNA: TGTGCCAGCAGCAAGGACACGAGTGGCTATGAGCAGTTCTTC.

This clonotype was seen at least ten times. The chain uses TRBV11-3 and TRBJ2-1, with 16 positions matching TRBD2. This CDR3 has 18 residues. Per the germline V gene, CDR1 is SGHNT and CDR2 is YENEEA. The junction had 7 bases not matched to a gene; V was cut back by 8 bases and J by 0 bases. For the CDR3, the DNA is TGTGCCAGCCAACCGGGACTAGCGGGAGGGCCCTCCTACAATGAGCAGTTCTTC. Residues: CASQPGLAGGPSYNEQFF.

The chain combines TRBV7-2 with TRBJ2-5, with 8 bases lining up with TRBD2. This CDR3 has 14 amino acids. Germline-derived CDR1 and CDR2 are SGHTA and FQGNSA. V gave up 1 base and J gave up 6 bases; unmatched junction bases: 4. CDR3 bases: TGTGCCAGCAGCTTAGTACGGGAGGGGAAGACCCAGTACTTC. Protein product: CASSLVREGKTQYF.

The chain employs TRBV6-6 and TRBJ1-5; D remains ambiguous. Trimming removed 6 bases at V and 1 base at J, with 19 bases between. Per the germline V gene, CDR1 is MNHNY and CDR2 is SVGAGI (reference sequence). The CDR3 is 17 amino acids. CDR3 protein: CASRNGPTGLSNQPQHF. DNA for the CDR3: TGTGCCAGCAGGAACGGACCGACCGGGCTGAGCAATCAGCCCCAGCATTTT.

The CDR3 nucleotides read TGCAGTGCTCCTGTTGCGGGGGTTCGGGAGGGTCGGTGGAATGAGCAGTTCTTC. As protein: CSAPVAGVREGRWNEQFF. This chain joins TRBV20-1 and TRBJ2-1; 8 bases line up with TRBD2. From germline, CDR1 is DFQATT and CDR2 SNEGSKA (reference sequence). The junction had 22 bases not matched to a gene; V was cut back by 5 bases and J by 7 bases. CDR3 size: 18 residues.

This clonotype was detected only a few times. The chain uses TRBV12-2 and TRBJ1-4; the DNA was not compared with TRBD1, the D call given in the table. TRBV12-2 is a pseudogene. The CDR3 consists of 16 residues. CDR3 coding DNA: TGTGCAAGTCGCTTTTTTTTTCGACAGGGACGTGAAAAACTGTTTTTT. Encoded protein: CASRFFFRQGREKLFF.

The chain couples TRBV7-6 to TRBJ2-5, with D maybe TRBD2 (5 bases). Between the trimmed V and J ends, which lost 2 bases and 4 bases, there was a span of 17 bases. This CDR3 has 16 residues. Germline lookup yields CDR1 SGHVS and CDR2 FNYEAQ. Here the CDR3 DNA reads TGTGCCAGCAGCTTACACGGCCTTCAGGCGGGAGAGACCCAGTACTTC. The encoded protein is CASSLHGLQAGETQYF.

This clonotype turned up a few times. The chain employs TRBV14 and TRBJ1-2; D is unclear. Trimming removed 4 bases at V and 8 bases at J, with 17 bases between. This CDR3 region has 14 residues. The germline gives CDR1 SGHDN, CDR2 FVKESK. CDR3 region: CASSPSSGWWGYTF. CDR3 DNA: TGTGCCAGCAGCCCCTCTTCGGGGTGGTGGGGCTACACCTTC. Using reference TRBV14 and TRBJ1-2 for the parts outside the CDR3, the full variable domain is EAGVTQFPSHSVIEKGQTVTLRCDPISGHDNLYWYRRVMGKEIKFLLHFVKESKQDESGMPNNRFLAERTGGTYSTLKVQPAELEDSGVYFCASSPSSGWWGYTFGSGTRLTVV.

Many counts were recorded for this clonotype. The chain joins TRBV12-3 or TRBV12-4 to TRBJ2-3; 10 bases match TRBD1. The CDR3 is made up of 18 amino acids. Unmatched junction bases numbered 16, after V lost 6 bases and J lost 4 bases. This CDR3 is CASSLRVRRDRGPDTQYF. The DNA for the CDR3 is TGTGCCAGCAGCCTTAGAGTCCGCCGGGACAGGGGTCCAGATACGCAGTATTTT.

In its sample, this clonotype was seen many times. This chain uses TRBV6-5 with TRBJ1-4; D is uncertain. CDR3 length: 15 residues. V shed 2 bases and J shed 5 bases, with 12 bases lying between them. Per germline, CDR1 MNHEY and CDR2 SVGAGI. CDR3 nucleotide sequence: TGTGCCAGCAGTTACCGAGGCGGGTTGAATGAAAAACTGTTTTTT. Translated, it gives CASSYRGGLNEKLFF.

This clonotype has only a few counts. Written as DNA, the CDR3 is TGTGCCAGCAGCTTAGATTACGGACCCTCCTACGAGCAGTACTTC. As protein: CASSLDYGPSYEQYF. This chain links TRBV11-2 with TRBJ2-7; D is undetermined. CDR3 size: 15 residues. The germline V gene has CDR1 SGHAT and CDR2 FQNNGV. Trimming left V 0 bases short and J 0 bases short, with 9 bases between.

The CDR3 here is CASSSGASGFSTDTQYF. In nucleotides, the CDR3 is TGTGCCAGCAGTTCGGGGGCTAGCGGTTTTAGCACAGATACGCAGTATTTT. The J gene is TRBJ2-3, the V gene TRBV4-2; a possible D gene is TRBD2 (7 bases). The V and J ends lost 6 bases and 0 bases respectively, with 19 bases between them. The germline V gene has CDR1 LGHNA and CDR2 YNFKEQ. This CDR3 spans 17 amino acids.

To note about this clonotype: With a much larger clone just one base away, this may be a read error. The genes are TRBV9 and TRBJ2-3, with D tentatively TRBD2 (6 bases). This CDR3 spans 15 amino acids. Germline V lookup: CDR1 SGDLS, CDR2 YYNGEE. The CDR3 DNA follows: TGTGCCAGCAGCGAGTACGGCACTAGCACATATACGCAGTATTTT. It encodes CASSEYGTSTYTQYF.

The V gene is TRBV10-2, the J gene TRBJ2-1; 8 bases fit TRBD1. CDR1 is WSHSY, CDR2 SAAADI, per germline. This CDR3 comprises 11 residues. The V segment lost 10 bases and the J segment 6 bases; nucleotides outside the gene matches: 2. CDR3 region: CATDRGNEQFF. CDR3 sequence (DNA): TGCGCCACCGACAGGGGCAATGAGCAGTTCTTC.

This clonotype was found many times. The chain joins TRBV6-1 to TRBJ1-5; D not certain. The germline CDR1 and CDR2 sequences are MNHNS and SASEGT. Trimming pared 4 bases from V and 6 bases from J, leaving 16 bases between. The CDR3 is made up of 15 amino acids. The CDR3 DNA follows: TGTGCCAGCAGTGCTATGACGAGCGGTGGTCAGCCCCAGCATTTT. This translates into CASSAMTSGGQPQHF.

This clonotype was found a few times. The V call is TRBV12-3 or TRBV12-4, the J call TRBJ2-5; D remains ambiguous. V lost 1 base to trimming and J lost 1 base, with 7 bases between them. This CDR3 has 14 residues. The CDR3: CASSLGVLQETQYF. The CDR3 region has the DNA TGTGCCAGCAGTTTAGGCGTTCTCCAAGAGACCCAGTACTTC.

This clonotype has just a few counts. This sequence joins TRBV5-6 and TRBJ2-1; TRBD2 aligns across 7 bases. After removal of 3 bases from V and 1 base from J, the junction contained 7 bases not matched to a gene. The CDR3 totals 16 residues. CDR1 is SGHDT and CDR2 is YYEEEE in the germline V gene. CDR3 nucleotides: TGTGCCAGCAGCTACCGAGCGGGGTTATCCTACAATGAGCAGTTCTTC. This encodes CASSYRAGLSYNEQFF.

This clonotype was detected only a few times. V usage is TRBV7-8 and J usage is TRBJ2-7, with D possibly being TRBD1 (6 bases). The length of the CDR3 is 15 residues. Germline V gene lookup returns CDR1 SGHVS and CDR2 FQNEAQ. V lost 0 bases and J 3 bases, leaving 12 bases between the germline ends. CDR3 sequence (DNA): TGTGCCAGCAGCTTAGCGCGGCAGGGGATCTACGAGCAGTACTTC. Its protein is CASSLARQGIYEQYF.

V is TRBV25-1 and J is TRBJ2-6; D is possibly TRBD1 (6 bases). The V end was cut by 1 base, the J end by 0 bases, with 13 bases between. Germline loops: CDR1 MGHDK, CDR2 SYGVNS. The CDR3 has 18 residues. The CDR3 nucleotides are TGTGCCAGCAGTGAATTCGGAGGACAGACCTCTGGGGCCAACGTCCTGACTTTC. This translates into CASSEFGGQTSGANVLTF. The full variable domain, in which reference TRBV25-1 and TRBJ2-6 provide the parts outside the CDR3, is EADIYQTPRYLVIGTGKKITLECSQTMGHDKMYWYQQDPGMELHLIHYSYGVNSTEKGDLSSESTVSRIRTEHFPLTLESARPSHTSQYLCASSEFGGQTSGANVLTFGAGSRLTVL.

This clonotype showed up just a few times. The rearrangement joins TRBV5-8 to TRBJ2-1; 8 bases agree with TRBD2. This CDR3 has 15 residues. J lost 2 bases, V lost 7 bases, and 8 bases had no gene match. Germline V CDR1 and CDR2: SGHTS, YDEGEE. CDR3 residues: CASHPGLVAYNEQFF. The CDR3 nucleotides read TGTGCCAGCCACCCGGGACTAGTTGCCTACAATGAGCAGTTCTTC.

The chain has TRBV29-1 and TRBJ1-1; no reliable D call. CDR3 size: 12 residues. The V end was cut by 7 bases, the J end by 10 bases, with 19 bases between. The germline V gene has CDR1 SQVTM and CDR2 ANQGSEA. In nucleotides, the CDR3 is TGCAGCGCCCTGGACGGCCCGATCGTAGCTTTCTTT. Translating it yields CSALDGPIVAFF.

This rearrangement joins TRBV4-1 to TRBJ2-1; D is undetermined. The V and J ends lost 4 bases and 9 bases respectively, with 10 bases between them. The CDR3 sequence is 12 residues long. Germline V CDR1 and CDR2: MGHRA, YSYEKL. CDR3 sequence: CASSPMTGEQFF. The CDR3 coding sequence is TGCGCCAGCAGCCCGATGACTGGTGAGCAGTTCTTC.

The chain has TRBV5-1 and TRBJ2-3; no firm D call. The CDR3 extends over 16 amino acids. Germline V CDR1 and CDR2: SGHRS, YFSETQ. Trimming removed 6 bases from V and 2 bases from J, with 19 bases in between. The chain's CDR3 is CASTQLPVGTTDTQYF. In DNA form, the CDR3 reads TGCGCCAGCACCCAACTACCGGTAGGTACCACAGATACGCAGTATTTT.

The chain joins TRBV6-2 or TRBV6-3 to TRBJ1-2; D gene ambiguous. Between the trimmed V and J ends, which lost 6 bases and 3 bases, there was a span of 17 bases. The germline V gene has CDR1 MNHEY and CDR2 SVGEGT. This CDR3 has 15 residues. The CDR3 region has the DNA TGTGCCAGCAGCCCTCGCGGCTCGGTGGACTATGGCTACACCTTC. Residues: CASSPRGSVDYGYTF.